This T cell receptor beta chain is from a study of blood T cell repertoires in COVID-19. At the level of the study: The United States, Italy and Spain were the sources of the acute and convalescent COVID-19 samples. PBMCs, B-cell-depleted T cells, or T cells provided the cDNA or gDNA that made up the material.

Germline CDR1 reads MNHNY; CDR2 reads SVGAGI (reference sequence). The CDR3 is 14 residues long. Trimming left V 2 bases short and J 0 bases short, with 8 bases between. The method was immunoSEQ multiplex PCR; TCRdb's version includes in-frame clones alone and lacks a portion of them. The data show just under 150,000 clones, about 80% seen once. This TCR was recovered from a human donor in a cohort sampled during active COVID-19. Sequenced sample: peripheral blood. The chain is built from TRBV6-6 and TRBJ2-7, with a possible D match to TRBD2 (6 bases). In DNA form, the CDR3 reads TGTGCCAGCAGTTACCCCGGGGGCTCCTACGAGCAGTACGTC. Amino acid sequence: CASSYPGGSYEQYV.